This T cell receptor beta chain was retrieved from a study of blood T cells in healthy people across ages (dated by TCRdb to the mid-2010s). With regard to the full study: In model experiments, template switching captured about one uniquely barcoded TCR beta cDNA molecule for every two T cells. To avoid experimental bias, donors of different ages were spread randomly across the sequencing lanes. Donors were grouped into four age groups: young (average approximately 15 years), middle-aged (39), aged (around 60) and long-lived (around 82). The study analyzed two additional independent replicas of 1 million unique cDNA reads from the same blood draw for two donors, one aged 18 to 30 and one aged 80 or older. To track age-related changes in TCR beta repertoire diversity, the study relied on deep sequencing normalized with unique cDNA molecular identifiers. Results the study describes overall, beyond this receptor: Compared with the aged group, more naive CD4+ T cells, fewer expanded clones and increased TCR diversity were shown by the long-lived group, suggesting age selection. Conclusive comparison of naive and antigen-experienced compartments was prevented by the profiling of bulk unsorted PBMCs. Estimates of total diversity from one million sequenced T cells were regarded as lower bounds and underestimates. As age increased, observed TCR beta diversity per million T cells dropped in a roughly linear way, and a significant reduction was already evident by age 40. The CMV infection status of donors was not known, potentially confounding age-related changes in expanded clonotypes. A strong correlation was found between observed TCR beta diversity and the percentage of naive T cells measured by flow cytometry.

The 39 donors, aged 6 to 90 years, were systemically healthy Caucasian individuals from Russia. Each donor gave ten milliliters of peripheral blood, drawn into EDTA-treated Vacutainer tubes. Ficoll-Paque density-gradient centrifugation was used to isolate PBMCs, with at least 7 million per sample. Trizol reagent was used to extract total RNA from the PBMCs, yielding at least 5 micrograms per sample. For every donor, flow cytometry on a PBMC aliquot measured the percentage of naive CD45RAhigh/CD27high T cells. Including the terminal cysteine and phenylalanine, the CDR3 comprises 15 residues. Just the 45-base CDR3 DNA is kept, in frame starting at base 1. In the germline V gene, CDR1 corresponds to SGHTA and CDR2 to FQGNSA. V is cut back by 2 bases and J by 5 bases, with 3 bases in the junction unmatched. This clonotype was detected a few times. No cognate antigen has been identified for it. Base-call qualities are not available, and no considerably larger clone is one nucleotide away.

The library was obtained by 5' RACE. A second PCR of about 6 to 11 cycles was performed with a sample-barcoded 5' primer and a J-beta primer mix. A template-switch 5' adaptor carrying 12 random nucleotides introduced a unique molecular identifier onto each TCR beta cDNA molecule. Each sample yielded at least 3 million CDR3-containing paired-end reads. All of the RNA was converted into first-strand cDNA using the Mint cDNA synthesis kit, with a TRBC-specific oligonucleotide serving as the primer. Following uracil-DNA glycosylase treatment, a first 18-cycle PCR with universal primers M1SS and BC2_uni_R was performed on all cDNA. Regarding the original processing steps: For normalization, 1 million high-quality reads were randomly selected from each sample, with every read carrying a distinct molecular identifier. Reads sharing molecular identifiers were discarded rather than binned into consensus sequences. CDR3 identification, clonotype clustering and error correction used MiTCR with a Q25 quality threshold and the strictest error-elimination algorithm. Lower-bound total TCR beta diversity was estimated with a nonparametric unseen species model using Euler transformation. TCRdb applied fastp at Q25 and MiXCR to the public reads, then kept only in-frame beta chains. Each entry is one CDR3 protein sequence, shown with its most common DNA and genes. The V and J calls reflect TCRdb's pipeline rather than the authors' work. This sample has 1.8 million or so distinct CDR3 sequences in its table, and 39% of those were observed once. More than 20% of the sample belongs to the ten largest clones.

Recombination connected TRBV7-2 to TRBJ1-6; 7 central nucleotides agree with TRBD1. Sequencing was carried out using blood. The source of this sequence is a human donor in good health. This receptor carries the CDR3 CASSLRQGDNSPLHF. Here is the DNA: TGTGCCAGCAGCTTAAGACAGGGTGATAATTCACCCCTCCACTTT.